Listed here is a single T cell receptor beta chain. It has no known antigen specificity. No base qualities exist here, and no much larger clone lies one base off it. The library was prepared using the immunoSEQ multiplex PCR assay. Rearranged TCR beta chain sequences were amplified using the hsTCRB Kit according to the manufacturer's protocol. TCRB libraries were sequenced on an Illumina MiSeq. Under the source paper's analysis protocol: The proprietary platform of the kit vendor was used for demultiplexing, trimming and gene mapping. Entries here come from immuneACCESS through TCRdb and include only in-frame sequences with V and J called. Some clones fail to appear in such tables; in the studies checked, an unresolved V gene covers under half of the shortfall, and the cause of the remainder is unknown. The D gene and trimming were derived from the DNA, and the V and J assignments and clone size from that table. The sample table contains about 34,000 clones; only one count was recorded for more than 75% of them. The top ten clonotypes cover around 12% of the sample.

The time point label of this sample denotes: week 47, end of study. Each vaccine dose, consisting of 300 ug of a 20-mer mutant IDH1 peptide in Montanide, was administered subcutaneously with topical imiquimod. Eight vaccinations were administered to patients in weeks 1, 3, 5, 7, 11, 15, 19 and 23, corresponding to visits V03 through V10. Donors had newly diagnosed WHO grade 3 or 4 IDH1-mutant astrocytomas with loss of nuclear ATRX. The samples were drawn from NOA16, a multicentre, single-arm, open-label phase I trial in Germany that tested a mutant IDH1 peptide vaccine in humans for the first time. Genomic DNA for TCRB sequencing was extracted from EDTA blood using the DNeasy Blood and Tissue Kit. CDR3 length: 15 amino acids, cysteine to phenylalanine. Left in the record is the CDR3 DNA by itself, 45 bases read in frame from the first base. V has 7 bases trimmed and J has 8 bases trimmed; junction bases matching no gene number 16. CDR1 and CDR2 were assigned from the germline V gene as MNHNS and SASEGT.

The sample belongs to a study of a mutant IDH1 vaccine in newly diagnosed glioma (TCRdb year 2021). Concerning the study at large: Vaccination started 4-6 weeks after radiotherapy alone, or was given together with temozolomide cycles in the groups whose treatment included chemotherapy. Of the approximately 29 treated patients, about 62% were male and around 38% were female, and a mean age of approximately 40 years was recorded. Prior to enrollment, standard therapy consisting of radiotherapy alone, temozolomide alone, or radiochemotherapy with temozolomide had been administered to patients, with the combination being received by most patients. Visit V12 was the week-35 safety follow-up and visit V13 was the week-47 end of study. Peripheral blood was drawn at six visits: V03 (baseline), V05, V07, V10, V12 and V13. Longitudinal TCRB deep sequencing was performed for approximately 24 treated patients wherever samples were available for exploratory analyses.

What the research found in general, with its limitations: Across multiple MHC alleles, vaccine-induced immune responses were seen in 90% to 95% of patients. Availability determined which PBMC samples were chosen for TCRB deep sequencing. Pseudoprogression appeared unrelated to alterations in the top peripheral T cell clonotypes detected by TCRB sequencing. It was noted by the authors that analyses of patient blood samples could not be reproduced owing to sample limitations.

The material was PBMCs, obtained from a glioma patient whose treatment included an IDH1 peptide vaccine. The receptor's source is a young woman with glioma. The rearranged segments are TRBV6-1 and TRBJ1-2; 7 central nucleotides agree with TRBD1. The CDR3 region has the sequence CASTLVRAGGLGYTF. Read as DNA, the sequence is TGTGCCAGCACTCTTGTCAGGGCAGGGGGTTTGGGCTACACCTTC.